This T cell receptor (beta chain) was identified in a study of metastatic and nonmetastatic thyroid tumors. At the level of the study: Thyroid patients, malignant and benign, had repertoires compared across blood and tumor or nodule tissue. Study-level points and caveats: It was reported that TCR beta diversity was significantly higher in malignant thyroid tumors than benign nodules, in blood and tumor.

Germline assignment: CDR1 SGHAT and CDR2 FQDESV (reference sequence). The CDR3 consists of 16 residues. This clone has just one count. Its antigen is unidentified. The germline gene is not matched at one end of the junction; a read error may be the cause. Per the study methods: Building a distant-metastasis classifier for papillary thyroid cancer drew on CDR3 differences across clinicopathological groups. TCRdb reassembled clones from the PCR reads with MiXCR. TCRdb, not the original authors, processed these V and J calls. The sample has 25,000 to 30,000 clones, approximately 24% seen once. Ahead of thyroid surgery, no patient had received treatment of any kind.

The clonotype originates from a female donor with papillary thyroid cancer or a benign thyroid nodule (not recorded which). Some clones in this sample may be carry-over from other donors' samples. Source material: blood. The chain recombines TRBV11-1 with TRBJ1-5; D is unresolved. DNA of the CDR3: TGTGCCAGCAGCCAGGCAGCCGGGGTCTTCTATCAGCCCCATCATTTT. Translation gives CASSQAAGVFYQPHHF.